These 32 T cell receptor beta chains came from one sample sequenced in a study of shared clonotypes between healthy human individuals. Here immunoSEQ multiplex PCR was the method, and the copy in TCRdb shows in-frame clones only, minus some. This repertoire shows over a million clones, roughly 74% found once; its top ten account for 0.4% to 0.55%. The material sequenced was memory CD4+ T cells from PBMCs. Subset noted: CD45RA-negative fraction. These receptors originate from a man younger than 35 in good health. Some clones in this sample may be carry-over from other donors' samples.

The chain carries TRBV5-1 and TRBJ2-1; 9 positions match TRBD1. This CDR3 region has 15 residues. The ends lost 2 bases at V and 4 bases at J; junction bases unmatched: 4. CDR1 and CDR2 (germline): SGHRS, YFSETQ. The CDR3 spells CASSFSGTGYNEQFF. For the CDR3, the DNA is TGCGCCAGCAGCTTTTCCGGGACAGGGTACAATGAGCAGTTCTTC.

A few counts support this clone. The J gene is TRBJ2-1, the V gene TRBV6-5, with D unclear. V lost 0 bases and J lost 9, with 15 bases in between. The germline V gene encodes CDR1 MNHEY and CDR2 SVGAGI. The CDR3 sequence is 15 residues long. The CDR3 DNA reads TGTGCCAGCAGTTACTCAGGGCCCAAAACTGCTGAGCAGTTCTTC. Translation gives CASSYSGPKTAEQFF.

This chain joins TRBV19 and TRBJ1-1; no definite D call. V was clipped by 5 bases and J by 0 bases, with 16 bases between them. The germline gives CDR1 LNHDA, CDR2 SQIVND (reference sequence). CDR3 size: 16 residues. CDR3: CASSPLGVQMNTEAFF. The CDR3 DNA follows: TGTGCCAGTAGTCCCCTCGGGGTTCAAATGAACACTGAAGCTTTCTTT.

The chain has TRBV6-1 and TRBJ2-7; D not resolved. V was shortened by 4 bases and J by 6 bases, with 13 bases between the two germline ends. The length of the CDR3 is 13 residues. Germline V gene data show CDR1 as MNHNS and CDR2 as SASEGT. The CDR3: CASSGTVLGEQYF. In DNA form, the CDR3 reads TGTGCCAGCAGTGGGACGGTCCTCGGCGAGCAGTACTTC.

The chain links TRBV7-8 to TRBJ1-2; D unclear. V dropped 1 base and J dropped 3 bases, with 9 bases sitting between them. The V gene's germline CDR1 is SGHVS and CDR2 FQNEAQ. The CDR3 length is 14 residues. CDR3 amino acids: CASSLDQNYYGYTF. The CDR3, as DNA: TGTGCCAGCAGCTTAGACCAGAACTACTATGGCTACACCTTC.

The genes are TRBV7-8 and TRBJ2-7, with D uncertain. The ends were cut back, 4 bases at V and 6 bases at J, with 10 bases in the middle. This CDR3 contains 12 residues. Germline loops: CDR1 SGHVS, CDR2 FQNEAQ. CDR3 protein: CASSSTSREQYF. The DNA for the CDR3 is TGTGCCAGCAGCTCGACTTCCCGCGAGCAGTACTTC.

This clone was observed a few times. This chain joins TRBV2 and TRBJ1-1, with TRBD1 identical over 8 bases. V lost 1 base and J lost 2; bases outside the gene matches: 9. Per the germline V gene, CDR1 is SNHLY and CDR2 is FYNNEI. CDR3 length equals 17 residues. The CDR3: CASSEGLGTGVNTEAFF. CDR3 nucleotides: TGTGCCAGCAGTGAAGGATTAGGGACAGGAGTAAACACTGAAGCTTTCTTT.

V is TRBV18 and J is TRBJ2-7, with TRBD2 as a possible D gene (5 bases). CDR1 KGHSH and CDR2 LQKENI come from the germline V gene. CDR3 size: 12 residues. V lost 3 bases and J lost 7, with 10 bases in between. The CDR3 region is CASSPVREEQYF. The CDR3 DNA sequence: TGTGCCAGCTCACCTGTACGGGAAGAGCAGTACTTC.

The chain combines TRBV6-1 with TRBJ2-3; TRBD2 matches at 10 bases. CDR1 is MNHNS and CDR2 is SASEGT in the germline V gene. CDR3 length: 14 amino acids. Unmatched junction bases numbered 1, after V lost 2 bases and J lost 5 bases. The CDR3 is CASSEQREGDTQYF. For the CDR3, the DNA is TGTGCCAGCAGTGAACAGCGGGAGGGAGATACGCAGTATTTT.

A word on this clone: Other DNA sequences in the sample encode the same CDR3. CDR3 region: CASSLQGATNEKLFF. CDR3 bases: TGTGCCAGCAGTCTCCAGGGTGCAACTAATGAAAAACTGTTTTTT. The chain carries TRBV28 and TRBJ1-4; a weak D match, TRBD1 (5 bases). The V gene lost 5 bases and the J gene lost 0 bases, with 10 bases spanning the gap. The length of the CDR3 is 15 residues. CDR1 MDHEN and CDR2 SYDVKM come from the germline V gene.

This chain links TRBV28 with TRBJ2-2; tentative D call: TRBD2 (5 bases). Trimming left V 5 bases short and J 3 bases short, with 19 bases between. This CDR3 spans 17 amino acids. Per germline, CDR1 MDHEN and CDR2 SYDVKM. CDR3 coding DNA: TGTGCCAGCAGTCGGGCGGGTCACAATACCTACACCGGGGAGCTGTTTTTT. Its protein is CASSRAGHNTYTGELFF. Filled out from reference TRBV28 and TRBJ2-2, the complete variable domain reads DVKVTQSSRYLVKRTGEKVFLECVQDMDHENMFWYRQDPGLGLRLIYFSYDVKMKEKGDIPEGYSVSREKKERFSLILESASTNQTSMYLCASSRAGHNTYTGELFFGEGSRLTVL.

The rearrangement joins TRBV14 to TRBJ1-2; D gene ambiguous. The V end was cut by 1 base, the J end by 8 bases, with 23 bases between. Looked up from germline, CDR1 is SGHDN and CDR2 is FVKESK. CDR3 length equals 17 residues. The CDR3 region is CASSQALSGLPLQGYTF. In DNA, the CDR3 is TGTGCCAGCAGCCAAGCCCTATCGGGCCTACCCCTGCAAGGCTACACCTTC.

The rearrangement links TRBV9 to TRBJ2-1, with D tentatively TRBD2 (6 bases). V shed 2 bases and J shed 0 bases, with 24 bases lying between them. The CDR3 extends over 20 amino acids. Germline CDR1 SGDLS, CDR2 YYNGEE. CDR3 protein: CASSVGTARASSSSYNEQFF. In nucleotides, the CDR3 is TGTGCCAGCAGCGTGGGGACTGCCCGGGCTAGCTCGAGCTCCTACAATGAGCAGTTCTTC.

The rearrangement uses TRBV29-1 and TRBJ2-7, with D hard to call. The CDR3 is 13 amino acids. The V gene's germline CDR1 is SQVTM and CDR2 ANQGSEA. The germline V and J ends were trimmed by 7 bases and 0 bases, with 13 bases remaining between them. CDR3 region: CSATPRSSYEQYF. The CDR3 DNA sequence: TGCAGCGCCACACCTAGAAGCTCCTACGAGCAGTACTTC.

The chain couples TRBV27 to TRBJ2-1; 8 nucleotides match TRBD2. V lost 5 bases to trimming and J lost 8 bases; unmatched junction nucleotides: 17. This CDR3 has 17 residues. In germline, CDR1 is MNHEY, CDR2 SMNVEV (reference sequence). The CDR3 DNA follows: TGTGCCAGCAGTCTACGGACTGGGACTAGTCGTATCCATGAGCAGTTCTTC. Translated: CASSLRTGTSRIHEQFF.

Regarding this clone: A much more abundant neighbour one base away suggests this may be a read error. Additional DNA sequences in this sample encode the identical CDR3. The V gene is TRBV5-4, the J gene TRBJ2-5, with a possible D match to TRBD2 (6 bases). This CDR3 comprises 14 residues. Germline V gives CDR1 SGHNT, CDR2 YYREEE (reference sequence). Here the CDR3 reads CASSSGLDQETQYF. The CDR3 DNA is TGTGCCAGCAGCTCGGGACTGGATCAAGAGACTCAGTACTTC.

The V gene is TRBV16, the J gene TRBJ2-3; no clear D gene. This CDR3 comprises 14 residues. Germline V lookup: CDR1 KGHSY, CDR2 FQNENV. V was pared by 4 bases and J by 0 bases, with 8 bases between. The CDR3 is CASSRLFSTDTQYF. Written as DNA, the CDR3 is TGTGCCAGCAGCCGACTGTTTAGCACAGATACGCAGTATTTT.

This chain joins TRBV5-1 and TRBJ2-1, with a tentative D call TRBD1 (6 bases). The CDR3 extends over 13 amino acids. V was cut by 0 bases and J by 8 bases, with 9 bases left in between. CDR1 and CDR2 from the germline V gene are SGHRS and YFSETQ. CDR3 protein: CASSLAQGDEQFF. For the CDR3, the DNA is TGCGCCAGCAGCTTGGCACAGGGTGATGAGCAGTTCTTC.

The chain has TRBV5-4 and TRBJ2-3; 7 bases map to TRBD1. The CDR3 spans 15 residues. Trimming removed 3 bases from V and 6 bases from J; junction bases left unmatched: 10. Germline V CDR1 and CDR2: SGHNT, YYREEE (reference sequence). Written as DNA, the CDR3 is TGTGCCAGCAGCTCCCGGGACAGCGTTTCGGATACGCAGTATTTT. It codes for CASSSRDSVSDTQYF.

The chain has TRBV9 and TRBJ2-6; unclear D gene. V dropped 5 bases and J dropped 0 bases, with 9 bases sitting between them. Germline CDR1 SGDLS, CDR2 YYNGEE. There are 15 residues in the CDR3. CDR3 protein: CASRDGLSGANVLTF. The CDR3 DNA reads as TGTGCCAGCAGGGACGGGCTCTCTGGGGCCAACGTCCTGACTTTC.

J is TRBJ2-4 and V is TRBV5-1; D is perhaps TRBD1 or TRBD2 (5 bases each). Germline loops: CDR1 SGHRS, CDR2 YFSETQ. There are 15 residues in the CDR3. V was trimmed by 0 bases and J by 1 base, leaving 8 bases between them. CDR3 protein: CASSLGGNAKNIQYF. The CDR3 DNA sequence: TGCGCCAGCAGCTTGGGGGGGAACGCCAAAAACATTCAGTACTTC.

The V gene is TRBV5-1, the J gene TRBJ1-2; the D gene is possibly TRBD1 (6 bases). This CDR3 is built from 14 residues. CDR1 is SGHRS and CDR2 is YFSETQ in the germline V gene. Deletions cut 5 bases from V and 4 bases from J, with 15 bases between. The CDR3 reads CASSRAGHTYGYTF. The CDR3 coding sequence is TGCGCCAGCAGTCGAGCGGGACACACCTATGGCTACACCTTC.

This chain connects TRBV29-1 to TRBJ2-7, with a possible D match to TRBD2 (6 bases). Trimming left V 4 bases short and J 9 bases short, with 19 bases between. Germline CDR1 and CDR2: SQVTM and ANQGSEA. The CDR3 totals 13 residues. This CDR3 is CSVAGDPTRGQYF. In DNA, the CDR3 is TGCAGCGTTGCGGGAGACCCTACGAGGGGGCAGTACTTC.

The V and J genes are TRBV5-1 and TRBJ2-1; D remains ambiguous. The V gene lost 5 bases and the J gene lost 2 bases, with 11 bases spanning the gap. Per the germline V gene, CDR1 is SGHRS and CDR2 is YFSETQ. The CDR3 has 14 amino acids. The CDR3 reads CASRPRIAYNEQFF. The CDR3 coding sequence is TGCGCCAGCAGACCTCGTATCGCCTACAATGAGCAGTTCTTC.

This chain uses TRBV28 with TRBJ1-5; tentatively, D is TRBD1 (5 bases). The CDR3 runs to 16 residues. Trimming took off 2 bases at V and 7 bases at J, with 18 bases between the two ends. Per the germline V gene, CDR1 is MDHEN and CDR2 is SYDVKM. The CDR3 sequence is CASSLTRQGSAQPQHF. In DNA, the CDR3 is TGTGCCAGCAGTTTAACCCGGCAGGGTTCAGCCCAGCCCCAGCATTTT.

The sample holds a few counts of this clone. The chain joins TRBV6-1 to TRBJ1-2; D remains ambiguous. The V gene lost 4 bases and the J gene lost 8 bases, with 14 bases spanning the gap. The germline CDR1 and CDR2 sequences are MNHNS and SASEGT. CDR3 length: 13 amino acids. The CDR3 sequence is CASSAQEARGYTF. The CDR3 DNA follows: TGTGCCAGCAGTGCGCAGGAAGCTCGGGGCTACACCTTC.

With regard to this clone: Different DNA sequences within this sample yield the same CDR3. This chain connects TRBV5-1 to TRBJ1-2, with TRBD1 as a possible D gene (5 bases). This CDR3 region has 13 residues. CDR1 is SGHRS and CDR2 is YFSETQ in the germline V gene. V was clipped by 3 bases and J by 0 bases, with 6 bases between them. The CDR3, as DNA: TGCGCCAGCAGCTCGGGACCTAACTATGGCTACACCTTC. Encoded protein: CASSSGPNYGYTF.

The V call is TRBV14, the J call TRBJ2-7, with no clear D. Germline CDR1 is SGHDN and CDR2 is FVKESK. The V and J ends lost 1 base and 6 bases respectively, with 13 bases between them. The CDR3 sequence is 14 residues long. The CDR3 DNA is TGTGCCAGCAGCCAAGGTTTTTTGAGTGGCGAGCAGTACTTC. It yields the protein CASSQGFLSGEQYF.

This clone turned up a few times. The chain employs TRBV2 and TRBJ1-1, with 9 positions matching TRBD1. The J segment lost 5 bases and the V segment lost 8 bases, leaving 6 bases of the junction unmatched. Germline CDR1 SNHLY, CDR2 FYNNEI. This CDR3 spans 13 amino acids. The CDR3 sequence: CASVQGARTEAFF. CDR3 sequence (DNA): TGTGCCAGCGTACAGGGGGCAAGGACTGAAGCTTTCTTT.

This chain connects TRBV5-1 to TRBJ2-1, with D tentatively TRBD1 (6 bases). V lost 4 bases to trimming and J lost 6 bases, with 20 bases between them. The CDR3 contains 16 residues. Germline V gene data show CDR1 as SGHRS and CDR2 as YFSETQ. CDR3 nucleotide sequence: TGCGCCAGCAGCCAGTTACAGGGTTATGCCCTCAATGAGCAGTTCTTC. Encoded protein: CASSQLQGYALNEQFF.

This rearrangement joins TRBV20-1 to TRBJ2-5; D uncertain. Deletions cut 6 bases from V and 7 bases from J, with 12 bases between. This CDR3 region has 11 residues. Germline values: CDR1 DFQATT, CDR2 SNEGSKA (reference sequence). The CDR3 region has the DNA TGCAGTGCCCTACGGTCCGGGACCCAGTACTTC. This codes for CSALRSGTQYF.

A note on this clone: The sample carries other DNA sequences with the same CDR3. The CDR3 nucleotides are TGTGCCAGCAGCCCCCGAGGGTCCTACGAGCAGTACTTC. Protein product: CASSPRGSYEQYF. This chain connects TRBV9 to TRBJ2-7, with TRBD2 as a possible D gene (5 bases). V lost 4 bases and J 1 base, leaving 9 bases between the germline ends. Looked up from germline, CDR1 is SGDLS and CDR2 is YYNGEE. The CDR3 is made up of 13 amino acids.